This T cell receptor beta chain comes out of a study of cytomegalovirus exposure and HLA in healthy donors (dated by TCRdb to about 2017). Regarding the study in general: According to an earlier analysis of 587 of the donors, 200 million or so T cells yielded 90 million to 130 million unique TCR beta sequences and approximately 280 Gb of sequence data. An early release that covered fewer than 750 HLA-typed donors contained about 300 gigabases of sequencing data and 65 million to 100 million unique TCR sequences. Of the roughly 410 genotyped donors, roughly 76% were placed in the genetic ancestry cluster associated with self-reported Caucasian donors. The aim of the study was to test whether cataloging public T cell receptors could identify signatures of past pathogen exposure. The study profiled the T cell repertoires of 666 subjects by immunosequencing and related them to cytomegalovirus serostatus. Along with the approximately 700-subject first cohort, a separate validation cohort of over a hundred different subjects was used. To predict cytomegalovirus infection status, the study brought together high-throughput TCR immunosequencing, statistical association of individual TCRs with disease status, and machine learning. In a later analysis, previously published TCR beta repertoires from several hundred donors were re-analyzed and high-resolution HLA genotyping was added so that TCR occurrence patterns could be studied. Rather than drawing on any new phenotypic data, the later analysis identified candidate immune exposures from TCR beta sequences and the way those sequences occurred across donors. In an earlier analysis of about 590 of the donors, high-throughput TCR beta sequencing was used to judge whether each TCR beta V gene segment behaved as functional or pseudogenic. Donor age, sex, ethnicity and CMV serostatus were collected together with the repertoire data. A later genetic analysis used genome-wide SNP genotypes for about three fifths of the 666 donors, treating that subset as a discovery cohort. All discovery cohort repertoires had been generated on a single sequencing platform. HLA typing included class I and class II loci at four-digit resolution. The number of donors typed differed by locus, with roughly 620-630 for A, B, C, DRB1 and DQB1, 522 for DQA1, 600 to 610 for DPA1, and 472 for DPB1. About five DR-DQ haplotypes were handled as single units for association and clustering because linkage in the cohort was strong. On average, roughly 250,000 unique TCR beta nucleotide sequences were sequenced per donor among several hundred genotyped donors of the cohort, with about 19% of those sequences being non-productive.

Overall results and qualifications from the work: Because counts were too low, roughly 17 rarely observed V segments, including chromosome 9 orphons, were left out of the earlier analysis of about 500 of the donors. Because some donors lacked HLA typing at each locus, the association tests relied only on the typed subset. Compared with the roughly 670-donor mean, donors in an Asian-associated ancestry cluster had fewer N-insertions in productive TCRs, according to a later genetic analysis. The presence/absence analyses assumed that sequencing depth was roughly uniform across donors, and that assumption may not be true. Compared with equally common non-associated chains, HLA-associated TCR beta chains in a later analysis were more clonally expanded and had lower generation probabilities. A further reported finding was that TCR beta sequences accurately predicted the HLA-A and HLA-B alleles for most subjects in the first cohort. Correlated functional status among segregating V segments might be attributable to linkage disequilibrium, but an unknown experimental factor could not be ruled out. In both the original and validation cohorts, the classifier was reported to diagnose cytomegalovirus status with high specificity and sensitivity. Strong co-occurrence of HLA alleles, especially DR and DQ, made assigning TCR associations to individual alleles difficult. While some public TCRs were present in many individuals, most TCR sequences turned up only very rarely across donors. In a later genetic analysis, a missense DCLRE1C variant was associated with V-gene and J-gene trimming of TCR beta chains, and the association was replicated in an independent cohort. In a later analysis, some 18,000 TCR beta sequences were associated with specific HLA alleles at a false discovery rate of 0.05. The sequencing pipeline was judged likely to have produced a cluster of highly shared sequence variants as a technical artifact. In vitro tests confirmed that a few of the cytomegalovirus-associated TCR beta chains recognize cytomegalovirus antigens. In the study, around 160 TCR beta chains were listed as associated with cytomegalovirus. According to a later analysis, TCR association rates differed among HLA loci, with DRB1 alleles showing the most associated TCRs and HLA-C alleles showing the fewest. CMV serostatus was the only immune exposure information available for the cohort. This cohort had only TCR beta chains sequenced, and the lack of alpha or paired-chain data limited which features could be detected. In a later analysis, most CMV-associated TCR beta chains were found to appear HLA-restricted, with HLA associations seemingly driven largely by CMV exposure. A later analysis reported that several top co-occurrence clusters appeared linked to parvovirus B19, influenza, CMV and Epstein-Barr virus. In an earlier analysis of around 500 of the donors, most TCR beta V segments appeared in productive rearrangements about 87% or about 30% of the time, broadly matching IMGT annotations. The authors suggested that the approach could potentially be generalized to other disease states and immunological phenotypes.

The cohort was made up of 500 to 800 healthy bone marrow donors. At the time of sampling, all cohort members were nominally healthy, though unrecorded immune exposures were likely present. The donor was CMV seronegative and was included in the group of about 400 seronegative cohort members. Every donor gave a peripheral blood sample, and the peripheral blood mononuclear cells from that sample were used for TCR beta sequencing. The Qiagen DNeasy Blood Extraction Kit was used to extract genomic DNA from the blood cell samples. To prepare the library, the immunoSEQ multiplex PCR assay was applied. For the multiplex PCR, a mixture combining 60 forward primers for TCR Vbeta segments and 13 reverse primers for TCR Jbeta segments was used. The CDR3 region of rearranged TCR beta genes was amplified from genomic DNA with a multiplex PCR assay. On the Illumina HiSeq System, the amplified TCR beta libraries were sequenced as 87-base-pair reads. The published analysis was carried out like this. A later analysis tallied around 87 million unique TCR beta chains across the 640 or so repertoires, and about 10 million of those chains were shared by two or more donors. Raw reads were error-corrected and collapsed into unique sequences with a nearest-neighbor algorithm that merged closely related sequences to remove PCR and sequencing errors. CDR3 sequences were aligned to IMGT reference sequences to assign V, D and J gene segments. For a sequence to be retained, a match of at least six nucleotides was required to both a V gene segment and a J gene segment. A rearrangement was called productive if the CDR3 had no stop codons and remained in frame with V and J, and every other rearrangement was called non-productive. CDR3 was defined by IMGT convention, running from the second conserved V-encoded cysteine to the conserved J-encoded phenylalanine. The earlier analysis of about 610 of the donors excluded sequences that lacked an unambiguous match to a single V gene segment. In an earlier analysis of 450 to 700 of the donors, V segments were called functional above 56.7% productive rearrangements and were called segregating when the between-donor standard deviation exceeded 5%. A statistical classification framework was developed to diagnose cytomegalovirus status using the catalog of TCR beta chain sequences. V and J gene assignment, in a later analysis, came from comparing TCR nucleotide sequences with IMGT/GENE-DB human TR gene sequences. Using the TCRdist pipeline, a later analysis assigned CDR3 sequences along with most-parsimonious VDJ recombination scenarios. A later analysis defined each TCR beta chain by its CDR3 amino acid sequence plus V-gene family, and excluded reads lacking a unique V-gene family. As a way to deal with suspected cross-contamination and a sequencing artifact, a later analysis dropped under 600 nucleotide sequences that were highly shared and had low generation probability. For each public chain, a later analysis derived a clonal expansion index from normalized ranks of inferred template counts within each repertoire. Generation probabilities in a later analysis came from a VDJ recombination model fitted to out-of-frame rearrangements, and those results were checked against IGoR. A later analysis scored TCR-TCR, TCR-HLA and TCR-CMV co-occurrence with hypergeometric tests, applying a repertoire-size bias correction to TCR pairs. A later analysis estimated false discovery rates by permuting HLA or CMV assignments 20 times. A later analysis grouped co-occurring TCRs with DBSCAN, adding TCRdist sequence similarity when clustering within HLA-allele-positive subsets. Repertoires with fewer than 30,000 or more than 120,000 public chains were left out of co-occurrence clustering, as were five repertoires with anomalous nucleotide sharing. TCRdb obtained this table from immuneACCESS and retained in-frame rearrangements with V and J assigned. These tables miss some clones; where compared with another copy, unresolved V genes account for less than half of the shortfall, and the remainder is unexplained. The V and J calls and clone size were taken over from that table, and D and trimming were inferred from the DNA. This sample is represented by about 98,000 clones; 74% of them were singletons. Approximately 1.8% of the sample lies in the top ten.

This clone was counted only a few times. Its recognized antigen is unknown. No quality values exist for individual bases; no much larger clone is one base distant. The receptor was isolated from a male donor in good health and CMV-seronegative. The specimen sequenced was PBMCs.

The sequenced DNA is TGTGCCACCAGCAGAGATAAAAGGGGGCGGTACACCGGGGAGCTGTTTTTT. This yields the protein CATSRDKRGRYTGELFF. The chain was built from TRBV15 and TRBJ2-2, and TRBD1 matches 7 of the central bases. The cysteine opens and the phenylalanine closes a CDR3 of 17 amino acids. Only the CDR3 DNA is retained, 51 bases long and in frame from the first base. Ends trimmed: V by 0 bases, J by 3 bases; bases unmatched to a gene: 7. CDR1 and CDR2 are drawn from the germline V gene (reference sequence): LNHNV, YYDKDF.